The present entry profiles one TCR beta chain with its context. Antigen specificity is unknown. The length of the CDR3 is 14 residues. V dropped 5 bases and J dropped 1 base, with 11 bases sitting between them. The germline CDR1 and CDR2 sequences are SGHTA and FQGNSA. The source of the sample is a study of CD8 T cells in ankylosing spondylitis. Overall study results and limits: Within matched ankylosing spondylitis synovial fluid, disease-linked clones were reportedly significantly enriched. What seemed typical of ankylosing spondylitis blood was a TCR beta motif built from roughly eight highly homologous variants.

TCR beta libraries were made by quantitative 5'-RACE with molecular barcodes. TCRdb ran MiXCR on the 5' RACE reads and lists one entry per CDR3 protein. The sample carries hundreds of thousands of distinct CDR3 sequences, roughly 26% recorded once. The rearrangement links TRBV7-2 to TRBJ1-1; D is unclear. Sequenced sample: blood, either unsorted or a sorted T cell fraction (not recorded which). This clonotype was sampled from a male donor with ankylosing spondylitis. CDR3 loop: CASSPVSANTEAFF. DNA of the CDR3: TGTGCCAGCAGCCCCGTATCAGCGAACACTGAAGCTTTCTTT.